Listed here are 27 T cell receptor beta chains from one sample, sequenced in a study of cytomegalovirus exposure and HLA in healthy donors. The PCR contained 60 Vbeta and 13 Jbeta primers. Sequenced by immunoSEQ multiplex PCR; TCRdb stores in-frame clones only, minus some. The sample contains 90,000 to 120,000 clones, less than 85% of which appear only once. Sequencing was done on a sample of PBMCs. Receptors were obtained from a woman in her 40s in good health and CMV-seropositive.

V and J are TRBV6-6 and TRBJ1-4; TRBD1 agrees at 7 bases. The CDR3 contains 15 residues. The V gene end was trimmed by 6 bases and the J gene end by 5 bases; junction bases not matched to a gene: 9. Germline CDR1 MNHNY, CDR2 SVGAGI (reference sequence). The CDR3 is CASRSSGTENEKLFF. In nucleotides, the CDR3 is TGTGCCAGCAGGTCCAGTGGGACAGAAAATGAAAAACTGTTTTTT.

This clone was recorded once. The chain uses TRBV6-5 and TRBJ1-6, with 8 bases identical to TRBD1. Germline V gene lookup returns CDR1 MNHEY and CDR2 SVGAGI. Trimming removed 4 bases from V and 10 bases from J; junction bases left unmatched: 9. The CDR3 contains 15 residues. The CDR3 protein is CASSWDRRPRSPLHF. CDR3 nucleotide sequence: TGTGCCAGCAGTTGGGACAGGCGTCCGCGGTCACCCCTCCACTTT.

This chain connects TRBV18 to TRBJ1-6, with D hard to call. Germline V gene lookup returns CDR1 KGHSH and CDR2 LQKENI. This CDR3 has 14 residues. V lost 6 bases and J lost 8, with 14 bases in between. In DNA, the CDR3 is TGTGCCAGCTCCCTCGGAGGGCGGGATTCACCCCTCCACTTT. Its translation is CASSLGGRDSPLHF.

This clone was observed a few times. The chain combines TRBV19 with TRBJ1-1; possible D gene TRBD1, 6 bases. Germline V gives CDR1 LNHDA, CDR2 SQIVND (reference sequence). The CDR3 loop spans 13 amino acids. V shed 4 bases and J shed 1 base, with 7 bases lying between them. The DNA for the CDR3 is TGTGCCAGTAGTACGACAGGGAACACTGAAGCTTTCTTT. This sequence encodes CASSTTGNTEAFF.

The chain is built from TRBV19 and TRBJ1-1, with D possibly TRBD1 on 5 matching bases. Germline V CDR1 and CDR2: LNHDA, SQIVND (reference sequence). CDR3 length: 15 amino acids. V lost 7 bases, J lost 4 bases, and 19 bases lay in between. Here the CDR3 reads CASTPRPTGITEAFF. The CDR3 DNA is TGTGCCAGTACCCCCCGGCCCACAGGCATCACTGAAGCTTTCTTT. Based on the CDR3 plus reference TRBV19 and TRBJ1-1, the full variable domain is DGGITQSPKYLFRKEGQNVTLSCEQNLNHDAMYWYRQDPGQGLRLIYYSQIVNDFQKGDIAEGYSVSREKKESFPLTVTSAQKNPTAFYLCASTPRPTGITEAFFGQGTRLTVV.

This clone came up once. V and J are TRBV9 and TRBJ2-1, with a possible D match to TRBD1 (6 bases). Germline loops: CDR1 SGDLS, CDR2 YYNGEE. The V end was cut by 3 bases, the J end by 5 bases, with 9 bases between. This CDR3 spans 13 amino acids. CDR3 protein: CASSADRNNEQFF. The CDR3 DNA follows: TGTGCCAGCAGCGCGGACAGAAACAATGAGCAGTTCTTC.

The chain couples TRBV7-9 to TRBJ1-2, with a tentative D call TRBD1 (5 bases). The CDR3 spans 13 residues. V shed 7 bases and J shed 4 bases, with 13 bases lying between them. CDR1 is SEHNR, CDR2 FQNEAQ, per germline (reference sequence). CDR3 sequence: CASTIQEFYGYTF. The CDR3 DNA reads as TGTGCCAGCACTATACAGGAGTTCTATGGCTACACCTTC.

This clone came up a few times. This chain links TRBV5-4 with TRBJ1-3; TRBD1 matches 7 bases. V lost 4 bases and J lost 8; bases outside the gene matches: 9. The CDR3 runs 14 residues. Germline V lookup: CDR1 SGHNT, CDR2 YYREEE (reference sequence). CDR3 residues: CASSRTGTEDTIYF. The CDR3 region has the DNA TGTGCCAGCAGCAGAACAGGGACAGAAGACACCATATATTTT.

This chain connects TRBV27 to TRBJ2-7; maybe TRBD2 (6 bases). The germline gives CDR1 MNHEY, CDR2 SMNVEV (reference sequence). The CDR3 is made up of 15 amino acids. The V end lost 7 bases, the J end lost 1 base, and 17 bases lay between the germline ends. The CDR3: CASTPALGGSYEQYF. Written as DNA, the CDR3 is TGTGCCAGCACCCCAGCCTTGGGGGGTTCCTACGAGCAGTACTTC.

This clone appeared a few times. The V gene is TRBV18, the J gene TRBJ1-2; tentatively, D is TRBD1 (5 bases). The CDR3 consists of 13 residues. With 3 bases removed from V and 2 bases from J, the gap between germline ends came to 7 bases. CDR1 KGHSH and CDR2 LQKENI come from the germline V gene. The CDR3 protein is CASSPDRNYGYTF. For the CDR3, the DNA is TGTGCCAGCTCACCTGACAGAAACTATGGCTACACCTTC.

The J gene is TRBJ2-7, the V gene TRBV30, with D perhaps matching TRBD1 (6 bases). Per germline, CDR1 GTSNPN and CDR2 SVGIG (reference sequence). The V end lost 5 bases, the J end lost 0 bases, and 17 bases lay between the germline ends. The CDR3 contains 15 residues. Here the CDR3 reads CAWGIVTGFSYEQYF. CDR3 nucleotide sequence: TGTGCCTGGGGCATTGTGACAGGCTTCTCCTACGAGCAGTACTTC.

The chain carries TRBV19 and TRBJ1-1; no reliable D call. Trimming took 2 bases from V and 7 from J, leaving 8 bases between them. CDR3 length: 12 residues. Looked up from germline, CDR1 is LNHDA and CDR2 is SQIVND (reference sequence). In nucleotides, the CDR3 is TGTGCCAGTAGTATAACCCGACATGAAGCTTTCTTT. It yields the protein CASSITRHEAFF.

This clone came up a few times. V is TRBV7-8 and J is TRBJ1-1, with 7 bases identical to TRBD1. V shed 2 bases and J 4 bases; nucleotides not matched to a gene: 4. Germline CDR1 is SGHVS and CDR2 is FQNEAQ. This CDR3 region has 14 residues. This CDR3 reads CASSLTGTATEAFF. The CDR3 coding sequence is TGTGCCAGCAGCTTAACCGGGACAGCCACTGAAGCTTTCTTT.

The rearrangement uses TRBV7-2 and TRBJ1-5; 7 bases are a match to TRBD1. This CDR3 spans 15 amino acids. The ends lost 5 bases at V and 9 bases at J; junction bases unmatched: 13. The V gene's germline CDR1 is SGHTA and CDR2 FQGNSA. The CDR3 DNA reads TGTGCCAGCAGCCAGGACAGGCAGGGGAGTCGGCCCCAGCATTTT. Translation: CASSQDRQGSRPQHF.

This clone has just a few counts. The rearrangement links TRBV2 to TRBJ1-1; 11 nucleotides line up with TRBD1. Germline V gene data show CDR1 as SNHLY and CDR2 as FYNNEI. The CDR3 has 15 residues. After removal of 6 bases from V and 4 bases from J, the junction contained 7 bases not matched to a gene. CDR3 in DNA: TGTGCCAGCAGAGTCGAAGGGACAGGGGGCACTGAAGCTTTCTTT. Translating it yields CASRVEGTGGTEAFF. The full variable domain, in which reference TRBV2 and TRBJ1-1 provide the parts outside the CDR3, is EPEVTQTPSHQVTQMGQEVILRCVPISNHLYFYWYRQILGQKVEFLVSFYNNEISEKSEIFDDQFSVERPDGSNFTLKIRSTKLEDSAMYFCASRVEGTGGTEAFFGQGTRLTVV.

V gene TRBV7-8 combines with J gene TRBJ1-4, with 10 nucleotides matching TRBD1. The germline CDR1 and CDR2 sequences are SGHVS and FQNEAQ. CDR3 size: 16 residues. V lost 4 bases, J lost 11 bases, and 13 bases stayed unmatched. Here the CDR3 reads CASSYRTGGNSDKLFF. In DNA form, the CDR3 reads TGTGCCAGCAGCTATCGGACAGGGGGGAATAGTGATAAACTGTTTTTT.

Only a few counts were recorded for this clone. V gene TRBV5-6 combines with J gene TRBJ1-3; no clear D gene. Between the trimmed V and J ends, which lost 1 base and 0 bases, there was a span of 14 bases. CDR1 is SGHDT, CDR2 YYEEEE, per germline. This CDR3 spans 17 amino acids. CDR3 sequence: CASSLISSASSGNTIYF. The DNA of the CDR3 is TGTGCCAGCAGCTTGATCTCTTCAGCGAGCTCTGGAAACACCATATATTTT.

J is TRBJ1-5 and V is TRBV5-6; TRBD1 might be the D (5 bases). The CDR3 has 15 residues. The V and J ends lost 6 bases and 1 base respectively, with 14 bases between them. Germline CDR1 SGHDT, CDR2 YYEEEE. CDR3 amino acids: CASTLQGRSNQPQHF. As DNA, the CDR3 is TGTGCCAGCACCCTTCAGGGTCGGAGCAATCAGCCCCAGCATTTT.

V gene TRBV7-2 combines with J gene TRBJ2-1; 8 bases are shared with TRBD1. CDR3 length: 18 residues. Unmatched junction bases numbered 12, after V lost 5 bases and J lost 0 bases. Per germline, CDR1 SGHTA and CDR2 FQGNSA. The CDR3: CASSPIHLDRGSYNEQFF. The CDR3 DNA follows: TGTGCCAGCAGCCCCATCCACCTCGACAGGGGCTCCTACAATGAGCAGTTCTTC.

The CDR3 region is CASSPRVQGVGFF. CDR3 sequence (DNA): TGTGCCAGCAGCCCCAGGGTTCAGGGCGTTGGGTTCTTC. The gene calls are TRBV7-8 and TRBJ2-1; TRBD1 might be the D (5 bases). Trimming stripped 5 bases from V and 15 bases from J, with 20 bases between. The CDR3 runs to 13 residues. CDR1 SGHVS and CDR2 FQNEAQ come from the germline V gene. The entire variable domain, with the rest obtained from reference TRBV7-8 and TRBJ2-1, is as follows: GAGVSQSPRYKVAKRGQDVALRCDPISGHVSLFWYQQALGQGPEFLTYFQNEAQLDKSGLPSDRFFAERPEGSVSTLKIQRTQQEDSAVYLCASSPRVQGVGFFGPGTRLTVL.

The chain is built from TRBV2 and TRBJ1-3; weak D call: TRBD1 (6 bases). Germline CDR1 is SNHLY and CDR2 is FYNNEI. The CDR3 sequence is 15 residues long. Trimming stripped 8 bases from V and 0 bases from J, with 14 bases between. The CDR3 region is CASETGPLSGNTIYF. The CDR3 coding sequence is TGTGCCAGCGAAACAGGGCCTCTCTCTGGAAACACCATATATTTT.

The V call is TRBV6-1, the J call TRBJ2-2, with TRBD2 matching 12 bases. The CDR3 length is 19 residues. V was clipped by 3 bases and J by 2 bases; unmatched bases: 10. Germline V gives CDR1 MNHNS, CDR2 SASEGT. The CDR3 here is CASSEKASGGAINTGELFF. Here the CDR3 DNA reads TGTGCCAGCAGTGAGAAGGCTAGCGGGGGGGCGATCAACACCGGGGAGCTGTTTTTT.

The CDR3 DNA follows: TGTGCCAGCAGCGTATCTATGACAGGGGCGGGAAACACCATATATTTT. Translating gives CASSVSMTGAGNTIYF. The chain employs TRBV9 and TRBJ1-3, with 8 bases identical to TRBD1. Germline CDR1 reads SGDLS; CDR2 reads YYNGEE. Trimming at V came to 1 base and at J to 4 bases, leaving 7 bases not matched to a gene. CDR3 length: 16 residues. Together with reference TRBV9 and TRBJ1-3, the CDR3 gives the full variable domain: DSGVTQTPKHLITATGQRVTLRCSPRSGDLSVYWYQQSLDQGLQFLIQYYNGEERAKGNILERFSAQQFPDLHSELNLSSLELGDSALYFCASSVSMTGAGNTIYFGEGSWLTVV.

The V call is TRBV5-1, the J call TRBJ1-4; the D gene is possibly TRBD1 (5 bases). The length of the CDR3 is 14 residues. V dropped 2 bases and J dropped 8 bases, with 13 bases sitting between them. Germline CDR1 is SGHRS and CDR2 is YFSETQ. The DNA of the CDR3 is TGCGCCAGCAGCTTAGTTGGGGCGGAGGAAAAACTGTTTTTT. It is translated as CASSLVGAEEKLFF.

The chain carries TRBV9 and TRBJ2-7, with TRBD1 matching 9 bases. The CDR3 is made up of 15 amino acids. V was pared by 0 bases and J by 7 bases, with 8 bases of the junction left unmatched. Germline V gene data show CDR1 as SGDLS and CDR2 as YYNGEE. DNA of the CDR3: TGTGCCAGCAGCGTAGGCGGGACAGGGCGGCGTGAGCAGTACTTC. Protein: CASSVGGTGRREQYF.

V and J are TRBV7-9 and TRBJ2-5, with 7 bases fitting TRBD1. The CDR3 has 15 residues. Germline V CDR1 and CDR2: SEHNR, FQNEAQ (reference sequence). The ends lost 5 bases at V and 2 bases at J; junction bases unmatched: 8. The DNA of the CDR3 is TGTGCCAGCAGCGCGTTGACAGGGCTGCAAGAGACCCAGTACTTC. Its translation is CASSALTGLQETQYF. Full variable domain (outside the CDR3, taken from reference TRBV7-9 and TRBJ2-5): DTGVSQNPRHKITKRGQNVTFRCDPISEHNRLYWYRQTLGQGPEFLTYFQNEAQLEKSRLLSDRFSAERPKGSFSTLEIQRTEQGDSAMYLCASSALTGLQETQYFGPGTRLLVL.

CDR3: CASSLAGTGLYEQYF. In nucleotides, the CDR3 is TGTGCCAGCAGCTTGGCCGGGACAGGACTCTACGAGCAGTACTTC. V usage is TRBV5-4 and J usage is TRBJ2-7; 8 nucleotides match TRBD1. Trimming removed 0 bases from V and 3 bases from J; junction bases left unmatched: 5. This CDR3 has 15 residues. Germline CDR1 and CDR2: SGHNT and YYREEE (reference sequence).